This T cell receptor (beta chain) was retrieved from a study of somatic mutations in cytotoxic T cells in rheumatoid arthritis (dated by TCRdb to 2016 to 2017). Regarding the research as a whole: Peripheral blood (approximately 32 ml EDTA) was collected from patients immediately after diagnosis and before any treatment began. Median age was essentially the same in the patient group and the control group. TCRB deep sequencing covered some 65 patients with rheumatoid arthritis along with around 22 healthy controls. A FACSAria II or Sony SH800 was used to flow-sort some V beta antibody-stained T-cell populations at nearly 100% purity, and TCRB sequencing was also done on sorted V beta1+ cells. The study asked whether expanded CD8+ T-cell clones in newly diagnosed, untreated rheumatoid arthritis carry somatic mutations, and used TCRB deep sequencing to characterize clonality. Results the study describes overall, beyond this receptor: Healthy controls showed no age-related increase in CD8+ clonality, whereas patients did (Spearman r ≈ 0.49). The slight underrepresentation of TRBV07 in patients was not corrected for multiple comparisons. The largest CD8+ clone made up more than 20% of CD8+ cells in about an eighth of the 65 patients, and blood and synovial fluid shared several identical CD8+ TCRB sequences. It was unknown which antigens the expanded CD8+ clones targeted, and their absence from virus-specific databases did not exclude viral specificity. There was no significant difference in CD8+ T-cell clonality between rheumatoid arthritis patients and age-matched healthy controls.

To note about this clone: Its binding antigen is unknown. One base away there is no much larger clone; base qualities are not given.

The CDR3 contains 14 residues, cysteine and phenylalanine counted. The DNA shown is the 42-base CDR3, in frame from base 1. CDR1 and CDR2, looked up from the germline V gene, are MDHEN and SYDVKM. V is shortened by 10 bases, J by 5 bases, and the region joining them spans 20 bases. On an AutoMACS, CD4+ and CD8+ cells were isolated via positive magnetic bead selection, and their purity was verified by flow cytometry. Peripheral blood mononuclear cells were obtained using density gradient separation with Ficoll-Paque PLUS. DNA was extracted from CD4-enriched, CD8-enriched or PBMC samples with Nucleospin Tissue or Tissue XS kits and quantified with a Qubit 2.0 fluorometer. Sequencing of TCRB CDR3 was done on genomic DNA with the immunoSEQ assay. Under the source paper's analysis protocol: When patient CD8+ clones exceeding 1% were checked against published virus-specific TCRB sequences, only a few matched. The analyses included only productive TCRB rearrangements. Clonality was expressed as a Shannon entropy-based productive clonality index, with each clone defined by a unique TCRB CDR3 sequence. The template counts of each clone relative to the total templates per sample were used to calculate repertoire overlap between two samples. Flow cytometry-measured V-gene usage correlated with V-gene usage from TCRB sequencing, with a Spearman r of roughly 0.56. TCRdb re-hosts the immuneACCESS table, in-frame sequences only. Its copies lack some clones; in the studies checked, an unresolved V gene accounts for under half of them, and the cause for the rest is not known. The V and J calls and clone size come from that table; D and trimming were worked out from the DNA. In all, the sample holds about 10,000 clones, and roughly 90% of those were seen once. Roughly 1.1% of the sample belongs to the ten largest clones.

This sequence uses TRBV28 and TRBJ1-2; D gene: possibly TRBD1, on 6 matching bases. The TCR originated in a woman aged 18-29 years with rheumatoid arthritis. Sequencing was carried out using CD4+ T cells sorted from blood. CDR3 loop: CAIPANRVPYGYTF. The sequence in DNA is TGTGCCATCCCAGCGAACAGGGTTCCTTATGGCTACACCTTC.